The 20 T cell receptor beta chains presented below share a single source sample, sequenced in a study of T cells after yellow fever vaccination. TCRdb reanalysed the 5' RACE reads using MiXCR and keeps one entry per CDR3 protein. In the table there are about 150,000 distinct CDR3 sequences, approximately 6.6% of which are singletons. Sequences were derived from CD4+ T cells sorted from PBMCs, sampled 10 days after the yellow fever booster vaccination. The receptors shown here come from a man aged 25 to 40 who received the YFV17D yellow fever vaccine.

This clonotype has at least ten counts. The gene calls are TRBV7-9 and TRBJ2-7; 7 nucleotides align to TRBD1. This CDR3 contains 14 residues. Germline V gives CDR1 SEHNR, CDR2 FQNEAQ (reference sequence). With 5 bases clipped from V and 3 bases from J, the junction kept 7 bases outside the gene matches. CDR3 residues: CASSVRGGIYEQYF. CDR3 nucleotides: TGTGCCAGCAGCGTAAGAGGGGGCATCTACGAGCAGTACTTC.

This clonotype was counted many times. The chain links TRBV20-1 to TRBJ1-2; D uncertain. V lost 0 bases and J lost 5, with 7 bases in between. In germline, CDR1 is DFQATT, CDR2 SNEGSKA (reference sequence). The CDR3 has 12 residues. CDR3 region: CSARDSGYGYTF. CDR3 bases: TGCAGTGCTAGAGATTCCGGGTATGGCTACACCTTC.

This clonotype was found a few times. In DNA form, the CDR3 reads TGTGCCAGCAGCCAAGATCCGGGCCTCCATGAGCAGTTCTTC. Amino acids: CASSQDPGLHEQFF. The rearrangement joins TRBV3-1 to TRBJ2-1; D not resolved. Trimming took 0 bases from V and 8 from J, leaving 11 bases between them. This CDR3 contains 14 residues. Germline-derived CDR1 and CDR2 are LGHDT and YNNKEL (reference sequence).

This clonotype was detected many times. The rearrangement links TRBV29-1 to TRBJ2-1, with unresolved D. The CDR3 contains 13 residues. The germline CDR1 and CDR2 sequences are SQVTM and ANQGSEA. V was shortened by 2 bases and J by 2 bases, with 7 bases between the two germline ends. The CDR3 nucleotides read TGCAGCGTTGAAAAGTTGCCCTACAATGAGCAGTTCTTC. It specifies CSVEKLPYNEQFF.

Ten or more counts support this clonotype. The V and J genes are TRBV20-1 and TRBJ2-3; TRBD1 matches at 9 bases. The CDR3 is made up of 14 amino acids. The ends lost 6 bases at V and 1 base at J; junction bases unmatched: 5. Germline-derived CDR1 and CDR2 are DFQATT and SNEGSKA (reference sequence). CDR3 nucleotide sequence: TGCAGTGCCGAGACAGGGGGGGGCACAGATACGCAGTATTTT. Amino acids: CSAETGGGTDTQYF.

This chain uses TRBV12-3 or TRBV12-4 with TRBJ2-2, with D tentatively TRBD2 (6 bases). The V and J ends lost 3 bases and 6 bases respectively, with 11 bases between them. The CDR3 spans 14 residues. The CDR3 protein is CASSLGGSAGELFF. In DNA, the CDR3 is TGTGCCAGCAGTTTGGGAGGCTCCGCCGGGGAGCTGTTTTTT.

This clonotype was recorded many times. The chain carries TRBV24-1 and TRBJ2-3, with 10 positions matching TRBD1. Germline CDR1 and CDR2: KGHDR and SFDVKD. The CDR3 is 17 residues long. Trimming took 4 bases from V and 6 from J; bases not matched to a gene: 12. The CDR3 DNA reads TGTGCCACCAGTGACCCCACCGGGACAGGGGTCCGGGATACGCAGTATTTT. Amino acid sequence: CATSDPTGTGVRDTQYF.

This clonotype appeared many times. The chain recombines TRBV10-3 with TRBJ1-1; D not resolved. This CDR3 has 13 amino acids. Deletions cut 4 bases from V and 1 base from J, with 7 bases between. Per germline, CDR1 ENHRY and CDR2 SYGVKD. The CDR3 coding sequence is TGTGCCATCAGTGTGGCTGGGAACACTGAAGCTTTCTTT. Residues: CAISVAGNTEAFF.

Only a few counts were recorded for this clonotype. The genes are TRBV30 and TRBJ2-7; 10 bases align to TRBD2. Germline assignment: CDR1 GTSNPN and CDR2 SVGIG (reference sequence). The V and J ends lost 2 bases and 7 bases, in that order; junction bases with no gene match: 11. The CDR3 sequence is 15 residues long. In nucleotides, the CDR3 is TGTGCCTGGAGTCTCCAGCCGGGACTAGCGCATGAGCAGTACTTC. It encodes CAWSLQPGLAHEQYF.

This clonotype was detected ten times or more. V and J are TRBV27 and TRBJ2-5, with 8 bases aligning to TRBD2. The CDR3 is 16 residues long. V shed 5 bases, J shed 4 bases, and the junction held 12 bases outside the gene matches. Looked up from germline, CDR1 is MNHEY and CDR2 is SMNVEV (reference sequence). The CDR3 spells CASSPFDGAGVETQYF. As DNA, the CDR3 is TGTGCCAGCAGTCCTTTTGATGGAGCGGGAGTAGAGACCCAGTACTTC.

The sample holds many counts of this clonotype. The chain links TRBV5-1 to TRBJ1-1; TRBD1 aligns across 7 bases. Trimming took 0 bases from V and 9 from J; bases not matched to a gene: 2. Germline V CDR1 and CDR2: SGHRS, YFSETQ. This CDR3 has 12 residues. CDR3 in amino acids: CASSLAGQQAFF. The CDR3 DNA is TGCGCCAGCAGCTTGGCGGGACAGCAAGCTTTCTTT.

This clonotype showed up many times. The chain links TRBV25-1 to TRBJ2-3; 9 bases are shared with TRBD1. The CDR3 loop spans 14 amino acids. J gave up 6 bases and V 7 bases, and 8 bases lay outside the gene matches. Germline V lookup: CDR1 MGHDK, CDR2 SYGVNS. CDR3 sequence (DNA): TGTGCCAGCAACCCACAGGGGGCTTCGGATACGCAGTATTTT. Translating it yields CASNPQGASDTQYF.

The chain employs TRBV28 and TRBJ2-3; TRBD2 agrees at 7 bases. Losses at the gene ends were 1 base for V and 2 bases for J; bases not matched to a gene: 6. Germline CDR1 is MDHEN and CDR2 is SYDVKM. This CDR3 contains 16 residues. The CDR3 here is CASSLLRETLTDTQYF. CDR3 nucleotides: TGTGCCAGCAGTTTATTGCGGGAGACCCTCACAGATACGCAGTATTTT.

This clonotype was seen ten or more times. V gene TRBV9 combines with J gene TRBJ1-1, with a possible D match to TRBD1 (5 bases). Germline loops: CDR1 SGDLS, CDR2 YYNGEE. Trimming took off 4 bases at V and 4 bases at J, with 14 bases between the two ends. CDR3 length: 14 residues. The CDR3 is CASSPRPGFTEAFF. For the CDR3, the DNA is TGTGCCAGCAGCCCGAGACCAGGGTTCACTGAAGCTTTCTTT.

This clonotype was seen at least ten times. The chain has TRBV4-1 and TRBJ2-1; 10 bases match TRBD2. The CDR3 consists of 14 residues. V was clipped by 6 bases and J by 9 bases; unmatched bases: 8. The germline gives CDR1 MGHRA, CDR2 YSYEKL. Written as DNA, the CDR3 is TGCGCCAGCAGAAAAGCGGGAGGGCCGAGTGAGCAGTTCTTC. Translation: CASRKAGGPSEQFF.

This clonotype was counted many times. V is TRBV5-1 and J is TRBJ1-2, with D perhaps TRBD1 (6 bases). V was pared by 0 bases and J by 4 bases, with 10 bases between. The CDR3 loop spans 14 amino acids. Germline CDR1 SGHRS, CDR2 YFSETQ. The CDR3 nucleotides read TGCGCCAGCAGCTTGGGGAGACAGGTCTATGGCTACACCTTC. The encoded protein is CASSLGRQVYGYTF.

This clonotype was counted ten times or more. The chain is built from TRBV27 and TRBJ2-7, with TRBD2 matching over 8 bases. Germline CDR1 reads MNHEY; CDR2 reads SMNVEV (reference sequence). CDR3 length equals 14 residues. The junction had 10 bases not matched to a gene; V was cut back by 10 bases and J by 2 bases. Written as DNA, the CDR3 is TGTGCCACCTCGAGCGGGAGTGAAACCTACGAGCAGTACTTC. This gives the protein CATSSGSETYEQYF.

This clonotype was seen repeatedly, ten times or more. This rearrangement joins TRBV7-9 to TRBJ1-4; 8 positions agree with TRBD1. This CDR3 spans 15 amino acids. Germline CDR1 reads SEHNR; CDR2 reads FQNEAQ (reference sequence). V lost 5 bases, J lost 8 bases, and 10 bases stayed unmatched. CDR3 in DNA: TGTGCCAGCAGCGCCCATGGACAGGGAGAAGAAAAACTGTTTTTT. This translates into CASSAHGQGEEKLFF.

This clonotype turned up a few times. The chain uses TRBV6-5 and TRBJ1-5, with a weak D call TRBD1 (5 bases). The CDR3 extends over 14 amino acids. Germline lookup yields CDR1 MNHEY and CDR2 SVGAGI. V shed 2 bases and J shed 5 bases, with 10 bases lying between them. The CDR3 DNA reads as TGTGCCAGCAGTTACAGGGGAGGAGATCAGCCCCAGCATTTT. Amino acid sequence: CASSYRGGDQPQHF.

In its sample, this clonotype was seen many times. This chain links TRBV12-3 or TRBV12-4 with TRBJ1-6, with D uncertain. The ends were cut back, 1 base at V and 3 bases at J, with 7 bases in the middle. The CDR3 sequence is 15 residues long. In DNA, the CDR3 is TGTGCCAGCAGTTTAGGAGCGATCTATAATTCACCCCTCCACTTT. It codes for CASSLGAIYNSPLHF.